This T cell receptor (beta chain) was captured by sequencing in a study of blood T cells in healthy people across ages. Study results and limitations: Samples with more naive T cells showed higher observed beta diversity.

CDR3 length: 15 residues. Trimming left V 3 bases short and J 0 bases short, with 13 bases between. CDR1 is DFQATT, CDR2 SNEGSKA, per germline (reference sequence). Together with a sample-barcoded 5' primer, a J-beta primer mix was included in a second PCR lasting roughly 6 to 12 cycles. Every sample gave at least 2.5 million paired-end reads containing CDR3. Via MiXCR, TCRdb re-called the 5' RACE reads, giving one row per CDR3 protein. The sample has roughly 640,000 distinct CDR3 sequences, under 30% seen once. This clonotype was recorded many times. What it binds is unknown. This rearrangement joins TRBV20-1 to TRBJ2-3, with D possibly matching TRBD1 (5 bases). The specimen sequenced was blood. This sequence was found in a woman of 80 years or more in good health. CDR3 DNA: TGCAGTGCTAGCCCGTCAGGGCGGAGCACAGATACGCAGTATTTT. Translating it yields CSASPSGRSTDTQYF.